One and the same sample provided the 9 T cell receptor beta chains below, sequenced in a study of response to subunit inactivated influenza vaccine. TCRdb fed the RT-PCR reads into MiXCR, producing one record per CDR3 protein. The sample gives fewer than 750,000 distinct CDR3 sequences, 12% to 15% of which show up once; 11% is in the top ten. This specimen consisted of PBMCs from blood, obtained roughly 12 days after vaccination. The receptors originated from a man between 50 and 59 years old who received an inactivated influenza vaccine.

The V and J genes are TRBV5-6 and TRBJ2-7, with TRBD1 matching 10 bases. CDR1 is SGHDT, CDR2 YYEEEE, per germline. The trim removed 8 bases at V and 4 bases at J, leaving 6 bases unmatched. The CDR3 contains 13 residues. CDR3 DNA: TGTGCCAGTTCGACAGGGGGCCTTTACGAGCAGTACTTC. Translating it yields CASSTGGLYEQYF.

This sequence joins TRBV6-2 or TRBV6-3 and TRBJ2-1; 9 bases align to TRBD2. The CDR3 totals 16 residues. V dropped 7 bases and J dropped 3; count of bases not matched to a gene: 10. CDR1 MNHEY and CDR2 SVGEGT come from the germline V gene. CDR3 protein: CASNPQRGAYYNEQFF. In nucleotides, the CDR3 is TGTGCCAGCAACCCCCAGCGGGGGGCGTACTACAATGAGCAGTTCTTC.

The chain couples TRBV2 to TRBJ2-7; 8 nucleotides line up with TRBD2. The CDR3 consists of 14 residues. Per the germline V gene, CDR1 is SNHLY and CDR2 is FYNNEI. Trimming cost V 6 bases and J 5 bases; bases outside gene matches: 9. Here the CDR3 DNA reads TGTGCCAGCAGCGGCGGGGGGCATCCCAACGAGCAGTACTTC. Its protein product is CASSGGGHPNEQYF.

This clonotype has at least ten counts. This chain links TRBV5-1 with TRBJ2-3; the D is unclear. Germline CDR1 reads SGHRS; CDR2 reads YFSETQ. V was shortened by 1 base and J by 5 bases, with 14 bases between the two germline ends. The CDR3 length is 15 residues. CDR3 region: CASSLNAPQRDTQYF. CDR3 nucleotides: TGCGCCAGCAGCTTGAATGCCCCCCAACGAGATACGCAGTATTTT.

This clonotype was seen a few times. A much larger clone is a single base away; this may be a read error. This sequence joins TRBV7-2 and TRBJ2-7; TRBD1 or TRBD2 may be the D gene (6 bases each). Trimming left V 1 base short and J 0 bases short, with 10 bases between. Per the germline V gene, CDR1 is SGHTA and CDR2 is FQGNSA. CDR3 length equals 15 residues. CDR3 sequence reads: CASSLEGGSSYEQYF. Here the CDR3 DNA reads TGTGCCAGCAGCTTAGAGGGGGGAAGCTCCTACGAGCAGTACTTC.

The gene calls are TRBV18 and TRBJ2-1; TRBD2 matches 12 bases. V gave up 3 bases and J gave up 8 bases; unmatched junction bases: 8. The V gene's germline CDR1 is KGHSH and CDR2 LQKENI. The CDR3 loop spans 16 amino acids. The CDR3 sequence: CASSPRLAGVEDEQFF. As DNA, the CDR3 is TGTGCCAGCTCACCGCGACTAGCGGGAGTGGAGGATGAGCAGTTCTTC. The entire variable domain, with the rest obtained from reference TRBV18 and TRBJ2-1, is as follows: NAGVMQNPRHLVRRRGQEARLRCSPMKGHSHVYWYRQLPEEGLKFMVYLQKENIIDESGMPKERFSAEFPKEGPSILRIQQVVRGDSAAYFCASSPRLAGVEDEQFFGPGTRLTVL.

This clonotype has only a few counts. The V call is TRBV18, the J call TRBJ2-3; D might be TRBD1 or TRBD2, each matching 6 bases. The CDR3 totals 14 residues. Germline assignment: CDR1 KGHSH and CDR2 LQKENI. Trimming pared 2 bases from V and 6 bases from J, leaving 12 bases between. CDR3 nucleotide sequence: TGTGCCAGCTCACCAATAGGGGGGAAGGATACGCAGTATTTT. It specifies CASSPIGGKDTQYF.

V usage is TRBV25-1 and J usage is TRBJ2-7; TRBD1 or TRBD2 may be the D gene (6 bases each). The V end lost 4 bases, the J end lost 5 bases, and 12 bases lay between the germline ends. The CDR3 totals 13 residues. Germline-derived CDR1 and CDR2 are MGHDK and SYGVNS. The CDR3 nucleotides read TGTGCCAGCAGTGTCGGAGGGGGAAACGAGCAGTACTTC. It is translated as CASSVGGGNEQYF.

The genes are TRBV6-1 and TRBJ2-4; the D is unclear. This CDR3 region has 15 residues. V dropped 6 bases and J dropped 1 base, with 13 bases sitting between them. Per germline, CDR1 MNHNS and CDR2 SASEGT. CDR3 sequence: CASRNPVRAKNIQYF. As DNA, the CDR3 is TGTGCCAGCAGAAACCCAGTGAGGGCCAAAAACATTCAGTACTTC.